This TCR beta chain was obtained from a study of blood T cell repertoires in COVID-19. In the study overall: The origin of the acute and convalescent COVID-19 samples was the United States, Italy and Spain.

Allocation to cohorts depended on clinical history reported by the participants. Two negative PCRs, clearance, or symptom resolution were required of recovered Cohort 3 donors. Clones were sequenced by immunoSEQ multiplex PCR, and TCRdb holds only the in-frame ones, with some missing. The data contain about 160,000 clones, around 84% of them seen just once; the ten biggest clones take up more than 5.5%. The CDR3 extends over 14 amino acids. Germline V gives CDR1 KGHSH, CDR2 LQKENI. V lost 2 bases to trimming and J lost 0 bases, with 5 bases between them. Sequencing was carried out using PBMCs or T cells enriched from blood (not recorded which). This sequence originates from a man aged 45-60 years who had recovered from COVID-19. V is TRBV18 and J is TRBJ1-5; D remains ambiguous. The CDR3 loop is CASSPDYSNQPQHF. The DNA of the CDR3 is TGTGCCAGCTCACCAGACTATAGCAATCAGCCCCAGCATTTT.